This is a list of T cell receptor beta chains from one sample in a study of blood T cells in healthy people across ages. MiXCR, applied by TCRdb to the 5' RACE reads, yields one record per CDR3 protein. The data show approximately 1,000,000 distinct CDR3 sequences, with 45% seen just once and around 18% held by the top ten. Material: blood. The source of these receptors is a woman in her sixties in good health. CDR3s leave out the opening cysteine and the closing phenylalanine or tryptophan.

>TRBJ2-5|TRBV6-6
ASREISKETQY
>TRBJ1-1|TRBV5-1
TSSTGYTEAF
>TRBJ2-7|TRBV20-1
SAPKTGTSGRRPYEQY
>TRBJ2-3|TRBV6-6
ASKRGGRNTQY
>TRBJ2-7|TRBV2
ASSEARLAREQY
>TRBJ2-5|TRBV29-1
SVAVTWETQY
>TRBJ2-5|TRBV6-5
ASSYSIVDLRTQY
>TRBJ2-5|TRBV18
ASSPMNFQETQY
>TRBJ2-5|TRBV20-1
SARVDPRVETQY
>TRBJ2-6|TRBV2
AGRESSGANVLT
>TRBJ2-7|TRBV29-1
SVLFRGRYEQY
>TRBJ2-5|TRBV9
ASSEGSRETQY
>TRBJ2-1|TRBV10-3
AIRESGGNNEQF
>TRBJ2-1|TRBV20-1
SANTVQGANEQF
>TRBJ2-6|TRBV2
ASSDMAAGANVLT
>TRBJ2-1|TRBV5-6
ASSFVVRAFSYNEQF
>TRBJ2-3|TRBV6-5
ASSYRDLTDTQY
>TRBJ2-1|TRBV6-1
ASRVSQGLASNEQF
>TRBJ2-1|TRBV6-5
ASSSDPEVAYDEQF
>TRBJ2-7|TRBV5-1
ASSLDPGTSIYEQY
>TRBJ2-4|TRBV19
ASGPDYGNIQY
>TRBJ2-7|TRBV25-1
ASGWGRDAEQY
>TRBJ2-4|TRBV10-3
AISVVGGQGNNEQY
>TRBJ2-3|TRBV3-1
ASSPRTATRKSTDTQY
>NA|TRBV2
ASSEGQHEQY
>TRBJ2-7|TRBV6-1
ASSDRVLLPYEQY
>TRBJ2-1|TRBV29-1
SVDIVGQGVDEQF